The rows below give T cell receptor beta chains drawn from one sample of a study of siplizumab effects on memory and regulatory T cells. Sequenced by immunoSEQ multiplex PCR; TCRdb stores in-frame clones only, minus some. The profile shows approximately 91,000 clones, 85% to 95% of them singletons. Sequenced sample: CD8+ T cells sorted from blood. The receptors derive from a human donor in good health. CDR3s include the opening cysteine and the closing phenylalanine or tryptophan. The order of the fields is clone size, V gene, J gene, D gene, CDR3 DNA, CDR3 protein. A D gene is named only where the DNA matches it firmly. Where a row states a size, it is once, few, many or the class of an expanded clone; other rows omit it.

>.|TRBV19|TRBJ1-5|.
TGTGCCAGTACCAATGGGGTAATTAGCAATCAGCCCCAGCATTTT
CASTNGVISNQPQHF
>.|TRBV19|TRBJ2-3|TRBD2
TGTGCCAGTAGTATCGGGTATCTAGCGGGAGGGCCTGCCACAGATACGCAGTATTTT
CASSIGYLAGGPATDTQYF
>.|TRBV27|TRBJ1-5|.
TGTGCCAGCAGTTTAGGGCGCAATCAGCCCCAGCATTTT
CASSLGRNQPQHF
>.|TRBV4-1|TRBJ2-3|TRBD2
TGCGCCAGCAGCCAAGATGGGTCCCAGCGGGATTTCACAGATACGCAGTATTTT
CASSQDGSQRDFTDTQYF
>.|TRBV10-2|TRBJ2-3|TRBD2
TGCGCCAGCAGTCCTAGCGGGAGCACAGATACGCAGTATTTT
CASSPSGSTDTQYF
>once|TRBV13|TRBJ2-1|TRBD1
TGTGCCAGCAGCTTAGAGACAGGGGGGGATGAGCAGTTCTTC
CASSLETGGDEQFF
>once|TRBV11-1|TRBJ2-1|TRBD2
TGTGCCAGCGCCGTCCGGTACGGGAGGGCCTACAATGAGCAGTTCTTC
CASAVRYGRAYNEQFF
>.|TRBV29-1|TRBJ2-7|TRBD1
TGCAGCGTTGAAGAAGGAGCGGGACAGGGCCGAATCTCCTACGAGCAGTACTTC
CSVEEGAGQGRISYEQYF
>once|TRBV27|TRBJ2-7|TRBD1
TGTGCCAGCGCGGACAGGGCTAGCTACGAGCAGTACTTC
CASADRASYEQYF
>.|TRBV27|TRBJ2-3|.
TGTGCCAGCAGTTCATCGGATAGCCTAATCACAGATACGCAGTATTTT
CASSSSDSLITDTQYF
>.|TRBV9|TRBJ2-7|TRBD1
TGTGCCAGCAGCGAGTGCGGGACAGGGGACGAGCAGTACTTC
CASSECGTGDEQYF
>once|TRBV27|TRBJ2-1|.
TGTGCCAGCAGTTTATTGTTTCAGTTAGGTTTCGATGAGCAGTTCTTC
CASSLLFQLGFDEQFF
>.|TRBV27|TRBJ2-7|.
TGTGCCAGCAAGTTTGGAGGGGCGGGAATAATCTACGAGCAGTACTTC
CASKFGGAGIIYEQYF
>.|TRBV15|TRBJ1-1|.
TGTGCCACCAGCAGAGTGCGGACAACAGAACCGAACACTGAAGCTTTCTTT
CATSRVRTTEPNTEAFF
>.|TRBV5-1|TRBJ2-3|TRBD2
TGCGCCAGCAGCCCAACTAGCGGGAGGGCCATAGTTTATCCAGATACGCAGTATTTT
CASSPTSGRAIVYPDTQYF
>.|TRBV7-2|TRBJ2-1|.
TGTGCCAGCAGCTTATTGGCCTACAATGAGCAGTTCTTC
CASSLLAYNEQFF
>few|TRBV19|TRBJ1-5|.
TGTGCCAGTAGCCCGACACATTATAGCAATCAGCCCCAGCATTTT
CASSPTHYSNQPQHF
>.|TRBV6-5|TRBJ1-4|.
TGTGCCAGCAGTTACTCTGCCGGGGAGGGAGAAGAAAAACTGTTTTTT
CASSYSAGEGEEKLFF
>.|TRBV5-6|TRBJ1-1|.
TGTGCCAGCAGCTTGAAGTCGGTAGCACCCGAAGCTTTCTTT
CASSLKSVAPEAFF
>.|TRBV10-2|TRBJ2-5|TRBD2
TGCGCCAGCAGTGAGAGGACTAGCGGGAGAGGGGAGACCCAGTACTTC
CASSERTSGRGETQYF
>.|TRBV15|TRBJ2-3|TRBD2
TGTGCCACCAGCACCCGACTAGCGGGCCGCACAGATACGCAGTATTTT
CATSTRLAGRTDTQYF
>.|TRBV19|TRBJ2-1|.
TGTGCCAGTAGTATTACGGGGTCCAATGAGCAGTTCTTC
CASSITGSNEQFF
>once|TRBV4-1|TRBJ1-2|.
TGCGCCAGCAGCCAAGGGATACGCGGCTACACCTTC
CASSQGIRGYTF
>.|TRBV6-6|TRBJ2-1|TRBD1
TGTGCCAGCAGTTACGGGACAGGGGTCGATGAGCAGTTCTTC
CASSYGTGVDEQFF
>once|TRBV28|TRBJ2-1|.
TGTGCCAGCAGTCTTGGCAGGGCCTATGAGCAGTTCTTC
CASSLGRAYEQFF
>.|TRBV10-3|TRBJ2-7|.
TGTGCCATCACCGTAGGCTACGAGCAGTACTTC
CAITVGYEQYF
>.|TRBV11-2|TRBJ1-1|TRBD1
TGTGCCAGCAGCTTCCAAGGACAGGGCTACACTGAAGCTTTCTTT
CASSFQGQGYTEAFF
>.|TRBV4-1|TRBJ2-7|TRBD2
TGCGCCAGCAGGCCCGGGACTAGCGGGATGTACGAGCAGTACTTC
CASRPGTSGMYEQYF
>.|TRBV11-1|TRBJ2-7|.
TGTGCCAGCAGCTTAGCTGACACGAGCTCCTACGAGCAGTACTTC
CASSLADTSSYEQYF
>.|TRBV11-2|TRBJ1-5|.
TGTGCCAGCAGCTACGCCGGGAGCAATCAGCCCCAGCATTTT
CASSYAGSNQPQHF
>once|TRBV15|TRBJ2-1|.
TGTGCCACCACCCAGCTCCATAATGAGCAGTTCTTC
CATTQLHNEQFF
>.|TRBV21-1|TRBJ2-7|.
TGTGCCAGCAGCCTCCTCGACTGGCCGGAGGGGGAGCAGTACTTC
CASSLLDWPEGEQYF
>.|TRBV28|TRBJ1-1|.
TGTGCCAGCAGCAGTCTACAGGGACTTAATGAAGCTTTCTTT
CASSSLQGLNEAFF
>.|TRBV7-9|TRBJ2-5|.
TGTGCCAGCAGCTTAGGTCCGGGCCTGGAGACCCAGTACTTC
CASSLGPGLETQYF
>.|TRBV11-2|TRBJ2-7|.
TGTGCCAGCAGCGAAGGTCTGGAGAAAGCGTACTTC
CASSEGLEKAYF
>.|TRBV27|TRBJ2-7|.
TGTGCCAGCAGTTTATACTTTCAGTCCTACGAGCAGTACTTC
CASSLYFQSYEQYF
>.|TRBV29-1|TRBJ2-1|TRBD1
TGCAGCGTTGACAGGGGGCACGTCAATGAGCAGTTCTTC
CSVDRGHVNEQFF
>.|TRBV7-9|TRBJ2-1|.
TGTGCCAGCAGCTTTCCCGATGAGCAGTTCTTC
CASSFPDEQFF
>.|TRBV27|TRBJ1-5|TRBD1
TGTGCCAGCAGCTTAGCCGGGACAGGGAATCAGCCCCAGCATTTT
CASSLAGTGNQPQHF
>.|TRBV7-8|TRBJ2-5|.
TGTGCCAGCAGCTTAGCGGGGTTCCAAGAGACCCAGTACTTC
CASSLAGFQETQYF
>.|TRBV30|TRBJ2-1|.
TGTGCCTGGAGTAACCGACCCCCCAATGAGCAGTTCTTC
CAWSNRPPNEQFF
>.|TRBV27|TRBJ2-1|TRBD1
TGTGCCAGCAGTTTATCGACAGGGGAGGTCTCGAATGAGCAGTTCTTC
CASSLSTGEVSNEQFF
>.|TRBV11-2|TRBJ2-7|TRBD1
TGTGCCAGCAGCTCGGGACAGGGCGCCTACGAGCAGTACTTC
CASSSGQGAYEQYF
>.|TRBV5-1|TRBJ2-7|.
TGCGCCAGCAGCCACCGACAGCCCTCCTACGAGCAGTACTTC
CASSHRQPSYEQYF
>.|TRBV7-8|TRBJ2-4|.
TGTGCCAGCAGCCCTAGGGGTCTAGCCGCATTTCAGTACTTC
CASSPRGLAAFQYF
>.|TRBV29-1|TRBJ1-1|.
TGCAGCGTTGAATTTCCTGAAGCTTTCTTT
CSVEFPEAFF
>.|TRBV2|TRBJ2-7|.
TGTGCCAGCAGTGCGGTAGAGGCCTACGAGCAGTACTTC
CASSAVEAYEQYF
>.|TRBV2|TRBJ2-4|TRBD2
TGTGCCAGCAGAGGGACTAGCGGGATAGGGGCCAAAAACATTCAGTACTTC
CASRGTSGIGAKNIQYF
>.|TRBV7-9|TRBJ2-1|.
TGTGCCAGCACCACCGGGGAAGGGCAGTTCTTC
CASTTGEGQFF
>.|TRBV4-1|TRBJ2-2|TRBD2
TGCGCCAGCAGGGAGACTAGCGCAACCGCGAACACCGGGGAGCTGTTTTTT
CASRETSATANTGELFF
>.|TRBV29-1|TRBJ2-1|TRBD2
TGCAGCGTGGCCGGGACTAGCGGGAGGGATGAGCAGTTCTTC
CSVAGTSGRDEQFF
>.|TRBV6-1|TRBJ1-2|TRBD1
TGTGCCAGCAGTGACGTTTGGGACAGCCAATATGGCTACACCTTC
CASSDVWDSQYGYTF
>.|TRBV4-1|TRBJ1-2|.
TGCGCCAGCAGCCCCGACAGGAACTATGGCTACACCTTC
CASSPDRNYGYTF
>.|TRBV9|TRBJ2-1|.
TGTGCCAGCAGCAAGAGTGGGACCTCAAGCTCCTACAATGAGCAGTTCTTC
CASSKSGTSSSYNEQFF
>.|TRBV6-4|TRBJ2-3|.
TGTGCCAGCAGTGACTCGTTCTCGGCCGGAGATACGCAGTATTTT
CASSDSFSAGDTQYF
>.|TRBV28|TRBJ1-2|.
TGTGCCAGCAGGCCCAGGGGCGGATCTAACTATGGCTACACCTTC
CASRPRGGSNYGYTF
>.|TRBV29-1|TRBJ1-5|.
TGCAGCGTTGGGGCCGGATTCAATCAGCCCCAGCATTTT
CSVGAGFNQPQHF
>.|TRBV27|TRBJ1-1|.
TGTGCCAGCAGTGAAGTTCGAGGTAACACTGAAGCTTTCTTT
CASSEVRGNTEAFF
>.|TRBV6-5|TRBJ2-7|.
TGTGCCAGCACCCGTAAGGTAGGCATCGAGCAGTACTTC
CASTRKVGIEQYF